Here is one TCR beta chain with its context. As yet, its antigen is unknown. Using quantitative 5'-RACE with molecular barcodes, the authors made TCR beta libraries. A single record per CDR3 protein comes from TCRdb applying MiXCR to the 5' RACE reads. The sample holds under 950,000 distinct CDR3 sequences, over 15% seen once. Looked up from germline, CDR1 is DFQATT and CDR2 is SNEGSKA (reference sequence). V lost 7 bases and J 3 bases, leaving 13 bases between the germline ends. There are 13 residues in the CDR3. This record comes from a study of CD8 T cells in ankylosing spondylitis. Study findings and constraints: Significant enrichment of disease-linked clones was reportedly seen in matched ankylosing spondylitis synovial fluid. Disease-associated clones were CD8+ and fairly uncommon in peripheral blood. Several highly homologous variants made up a TCR beta motif that seemed to typify ankylosing spondylitis blood. Before this, some motif variants had been reported in reactive arthritis synovial fluid and blood.

The clonotype was recovered from a male donor with ankylosing spondylitis. The rearrangement links TRBV20-1 to TRBJ2-1, with D perhaps being TRBD1 or TRBD2 (6 bases each). Sequenced material: blood, either unsorted or a sorted T cell fraction (not recorded which). CDR3 in DNA: TGCAGTGTCGCGGGACAATTCTACAATGAGCAGTTCTTC. Its translation: CSVAGQFYNEQFF.